The 8 T cell receptor beta chains given below trace back to one sample, sequenced in a study of radiation and T cells in renal cell carcinoma. Treatment in this sample: treatment-naive control, cytoreductive nephrectomy. Profiled with immunoSEQ multiplex PCR; TCRdb holds only in-frame clones, not every one. This sample yields 25,000 or so clones, of which nearly 55% are seen a single time; roughly 20% belongs to the top ten. Sequences were derived from tumor tissue, sampled from a patient whose treatment was nephrectomy without radiotherapy. These receptors were obtained from a human donor with renal cell carcinoma.

This clone was picked up a small number of times. The chain links TRBV27 to TRBJ1-2; 7 bases line up with TRBD1. This CDR3 region has 13 residues. Germline values: CDR1 MNHEY, CDR2 SMNVEV (reference sequence). Germline trimming cut 5 bases from V and 4 bases from J; bases unmatched to any gene: 4. CDR3 DNA sequence: TGTGCCAGCAGTCGACAGGGTCCCTATGGCTACACCTTC. Its protein product is CASSRQGPYGYTF.

Turning to this clone: A much larger clone differs by one base, so this may be a read error. This sample includes further DNA sequences coding for the same CDR3. The chain carries TRBV6-6 and TRBJ1-2; 7 bases map to TRBD1. The CDR3 totals 13 residues. Germline V lookup: CDR1 MNHNY, CDR2 SVGAGI (reference sequence). After removal of 3 bases from V and 3 bases from J, the junction contained 1 base not matched to a gene. CDR3 loop: CASSYTGDYGYTF. The CDR3 coding sequence is TGTGCCAGCAGTTATACAGGGGACTATGGCTACACCTTC.

This clone appeared a single time. The rearrangement links TRBV5-4 to TRBJ2-2; D perhaps matches TRBD2 (5 bases). V dropped 4 bases and J dropped 0 bases, with 13 bases sitting between them. Germline CDR1 is SGHNT and CDR2 is YYREEE (reference sequence). CDR3 length equals 16 residues. This CDR3 is CASSKGSRANTGELFF. As DNA, the CDR3 is TGTGCCAGCAGCAAAGGCTCGAGGGCGAACACCGGGGAGCTGTTTTTT.

V is TRBV7-8 and J is TRBJ2-5; 8 bases map to TRBD2. This CDR3 is built from 16 residues. Germline trimming cut 5 bases from V and 4 bases from J; bases unmatched to any gene: 12. Per germline, CDR1 SGHVS and CDR2 FQNEAQ. The CDR3 is CASSRQSGLAGETQYF. In nucleotides, the CDR3 is TGTGCCAGCAGCAGGCAGAGTGGGCTAGCGGGAGAGACCCAGTACTTC.

The gene calls are TRBV5-8 and TRBJ2-7; maybe TRBD1 (6 bases). This CDR3 spans 15 amino acids. The germline V gene encodes CDR1 SGHTS and CDR2 YDEGEE. V shed 7 bases and J shed 1 base, with 18 bases lying between them. The CDR3 here is CASAPFGTSSYEQYF. CDR3 in DNA: TGTGCCAGCGCACCCTTCGGGACATCTTCCTACGAGCAGTACTTC.

The chain has TRBV5-6 and TRBJ2-6, with D possibly being TRBD1 or TRBD2 (5 bases each). Per the germline V gene, CDR1 is SGHDT and CDR2 is YYEEEE. The CDR3 contains 19 residues. The ends were cut back, 4 bases at V and 0 bases at J, with 20 bases in the middle. The CDR3 loop reads CASSPQGRGVASGANVLTF. Written as DNA, the CDR3 is TGTGCCAGCAGCCCTCAAGGGAGAGGGGTTGCCTCTGGGGCCAACGTCCTGACTTTC.

This clone was counted a few times. The CDR3 DNA reads as TGTGCCAGCAGCTTAGTTGCGGGCCGGGTGGAGACCCAGTACTTC. Translating gives CASSLVAGRVETQYF. The V gene is TRBV7-2, the J gene TRBJ2-5, with TRBD2 as a possible D gene (5 bases). V was cut by 1 base and J by 5 bases, with 14 bases left in between. CDR3 size: 15 residues. Germline V gene data show CDR1 as SGHTA and CDR2 as FQGNSA.

The chain uses TRBV18 and TRBJ1-4; D not resolved. This CDR3 comprises 15 residues. The germline CDR1 and CDR2 sequences are KGHSH and LQKENI. Deletions cut 0 bases from V and 6 bases from J, with 11 bases between. The CDR3 is CASSPPAARDEKLFF. The CDR3 DNA is TGTGCCAGCTCACCACCGGCAGCCCGTGATGAAAAACTGTTTTTT. The whole variable domain, filled in from reference TRBV18 and TRBJ1-4, reads NAGVMQNPRHLVRRRGQEARLRCSPMKGHSHVYWYRQLPEEGLKFMVYLQKENIIDESGMPKERFSAEFPKEGPSILRIQQVVRGDSAAYFCASSPPAARDEKLFFGSGTQLSVL.